The 2 T cell receptor beta chains below all came from one sample that was sequenced in a study of response to subunit inactivated influenza vaccine. TCRdb processed the RT-PCR reads anew with MiXCR; each CDR3 protein has one entry. The table includes approximately 290,000 distinct CDR3 sequences, approximately 21% detected once. This specimen consisted of PBMCs from blood, obtained about 20 months after vaccination. All receptors come from a man in his fifties or sixties who received an inactivated influenza vaccine.

V and J are TRBV20-1 and TRBJ1-2; tentatively, D is TRBD1 (6 bases). Germline V lookup: CDR1 DFQATT, CDR2 SNEGSKA (reference sequence). The CDR3 totals 14 residues. V was clipped by 5 bases and J by 8 bases, with 21 bases between them. CDR3 in DNA: TGCAGTGCTCAGGTTACAGGGTCCCGGCACGGCTACACCTTC. This gives the protein CSAQVTGSRHGYTF.

This clonotype was counted between two and nine times. This CDR3 reads CASRISGSSYNEQFF. CDR3 bases: TGTGCCAGCAGGATATCAGGGAGCTCCTACAATGAGCAGTTCTTC. This chain uses TRBV6-1 with TRBJ2-1; either TRBD1 or TRBD2 may fit D (5 bases each). This CDR3 spans 15 amino acids. CDR1 MNHNS and CDR2 SASEGT come from the germline V gene. With 6 bases removed from V and 0 bases from J, the gap between germline ends came to 12 bases.